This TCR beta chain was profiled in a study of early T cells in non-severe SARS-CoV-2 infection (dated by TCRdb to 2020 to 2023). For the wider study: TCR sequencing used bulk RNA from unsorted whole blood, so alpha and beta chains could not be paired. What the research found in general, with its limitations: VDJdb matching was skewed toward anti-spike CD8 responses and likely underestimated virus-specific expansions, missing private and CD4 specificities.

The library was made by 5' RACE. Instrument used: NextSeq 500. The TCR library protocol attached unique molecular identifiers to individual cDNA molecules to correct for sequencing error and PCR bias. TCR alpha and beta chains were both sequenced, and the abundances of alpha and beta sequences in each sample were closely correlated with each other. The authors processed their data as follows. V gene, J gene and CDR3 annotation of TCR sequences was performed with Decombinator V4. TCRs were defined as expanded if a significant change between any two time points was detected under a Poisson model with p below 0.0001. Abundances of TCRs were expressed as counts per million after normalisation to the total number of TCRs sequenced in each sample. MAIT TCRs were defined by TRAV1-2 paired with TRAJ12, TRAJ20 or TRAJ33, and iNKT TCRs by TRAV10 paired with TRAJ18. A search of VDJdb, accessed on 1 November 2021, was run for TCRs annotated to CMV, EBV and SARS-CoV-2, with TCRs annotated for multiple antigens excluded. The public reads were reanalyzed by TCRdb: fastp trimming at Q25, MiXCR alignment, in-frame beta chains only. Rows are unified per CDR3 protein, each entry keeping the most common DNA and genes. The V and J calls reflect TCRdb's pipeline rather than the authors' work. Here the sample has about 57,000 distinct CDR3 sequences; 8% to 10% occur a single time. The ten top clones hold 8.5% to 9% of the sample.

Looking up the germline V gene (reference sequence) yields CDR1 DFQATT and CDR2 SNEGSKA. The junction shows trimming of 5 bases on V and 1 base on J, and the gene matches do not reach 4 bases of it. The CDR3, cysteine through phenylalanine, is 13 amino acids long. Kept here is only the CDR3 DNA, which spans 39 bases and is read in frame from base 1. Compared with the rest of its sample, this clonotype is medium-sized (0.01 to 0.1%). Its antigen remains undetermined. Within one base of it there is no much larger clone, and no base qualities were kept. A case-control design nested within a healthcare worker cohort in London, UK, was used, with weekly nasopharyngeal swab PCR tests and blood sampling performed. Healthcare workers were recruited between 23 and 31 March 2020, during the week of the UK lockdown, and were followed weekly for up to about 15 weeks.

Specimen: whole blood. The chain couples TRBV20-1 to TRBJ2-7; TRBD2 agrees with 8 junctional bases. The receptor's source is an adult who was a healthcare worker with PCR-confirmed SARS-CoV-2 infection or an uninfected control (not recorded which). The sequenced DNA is TGCAGTGCTGAGAAGCGGGAGTCCTACGAGCAGTACTTC. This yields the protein CSAEKRESYEQYF.